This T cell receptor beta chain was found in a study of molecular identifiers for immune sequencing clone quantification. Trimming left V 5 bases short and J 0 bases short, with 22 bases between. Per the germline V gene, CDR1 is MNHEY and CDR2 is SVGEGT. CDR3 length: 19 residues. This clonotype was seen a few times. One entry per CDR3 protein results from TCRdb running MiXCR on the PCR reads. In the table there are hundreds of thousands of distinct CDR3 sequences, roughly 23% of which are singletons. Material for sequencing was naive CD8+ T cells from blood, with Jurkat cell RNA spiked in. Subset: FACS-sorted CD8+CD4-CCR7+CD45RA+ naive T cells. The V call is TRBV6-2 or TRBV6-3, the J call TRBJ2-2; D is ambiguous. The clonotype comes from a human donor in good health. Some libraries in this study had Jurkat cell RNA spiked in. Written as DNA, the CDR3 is TGTGCCAGCAGTCATCTCGGACCATGGACGGAAGCGAACACCGGGGAGCTGTTTTTT. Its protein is CASSHLGPWTEANTGELFF.